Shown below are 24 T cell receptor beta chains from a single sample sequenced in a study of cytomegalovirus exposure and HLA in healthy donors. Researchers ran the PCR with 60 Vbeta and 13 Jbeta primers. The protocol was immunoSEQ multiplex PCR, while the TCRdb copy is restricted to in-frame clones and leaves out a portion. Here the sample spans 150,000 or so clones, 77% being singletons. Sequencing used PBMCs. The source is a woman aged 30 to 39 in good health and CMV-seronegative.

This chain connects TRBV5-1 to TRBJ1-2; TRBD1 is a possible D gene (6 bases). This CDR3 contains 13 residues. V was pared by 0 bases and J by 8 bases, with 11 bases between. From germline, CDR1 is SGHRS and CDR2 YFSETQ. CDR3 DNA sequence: TGCGCCAGCAGCTTGGGCGGGGGGCGAGGCTACACCTTC. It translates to CASSLGGGRGYTF.

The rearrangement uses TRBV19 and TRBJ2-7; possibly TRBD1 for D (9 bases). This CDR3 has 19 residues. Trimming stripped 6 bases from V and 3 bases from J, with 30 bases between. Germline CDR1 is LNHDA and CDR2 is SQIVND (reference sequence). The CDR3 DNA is TGTGCCAGTAGCCCGGGGGGGTTACACGCCGGGACAGGGCACTACGAGCAGTACTTC. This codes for CASSPGGLHAGTGHYEQYF. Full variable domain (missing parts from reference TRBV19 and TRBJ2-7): DGGITQSPKYLFRKEGQNVTLSCEQNLNHDAMYWYRQDPGQGLRLIYYSQIVNDFQKGDIAEGYSVSREKKESFPLTVTSAQKNPTAFYLCASSPGGLHAGTGHYEQYFGPGTRLTVT.

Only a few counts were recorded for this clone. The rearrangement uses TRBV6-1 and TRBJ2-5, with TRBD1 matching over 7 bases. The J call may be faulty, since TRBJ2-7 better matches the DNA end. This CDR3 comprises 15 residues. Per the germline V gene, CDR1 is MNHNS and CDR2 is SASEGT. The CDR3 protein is CASSEFGTEVYEQYF. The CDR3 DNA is TGTGCCAGCAGTGAATTCGGGACAGAGGTCTACGAGCAGTACTTC.

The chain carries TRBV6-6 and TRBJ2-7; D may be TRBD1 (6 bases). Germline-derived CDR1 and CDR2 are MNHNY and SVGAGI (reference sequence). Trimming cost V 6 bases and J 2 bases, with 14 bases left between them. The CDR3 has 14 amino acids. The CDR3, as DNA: TGTGCCAGCAGGAAAAATACAGGGACCTACGAGCAGTACTTC. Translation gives CASRKNTGTYEQYF.

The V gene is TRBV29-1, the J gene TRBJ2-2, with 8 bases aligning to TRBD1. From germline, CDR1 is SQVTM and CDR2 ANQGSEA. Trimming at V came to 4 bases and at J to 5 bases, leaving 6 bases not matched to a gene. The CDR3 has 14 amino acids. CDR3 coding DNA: TGCAGCGTTGCAAGCCGACAGGGGACCGGGGAGCTGTTTTTT. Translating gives CSVASRQGTGELFF.

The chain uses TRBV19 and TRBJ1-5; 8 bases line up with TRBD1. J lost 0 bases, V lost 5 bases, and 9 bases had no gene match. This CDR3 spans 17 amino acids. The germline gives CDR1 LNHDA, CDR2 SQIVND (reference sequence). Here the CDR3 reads CASSVGQGQYSNQPQHF. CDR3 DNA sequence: TGTGCCAGTAGTGTCGGACAGGGCCAGTATAGCAATCAGCCCCAGCATTTT.

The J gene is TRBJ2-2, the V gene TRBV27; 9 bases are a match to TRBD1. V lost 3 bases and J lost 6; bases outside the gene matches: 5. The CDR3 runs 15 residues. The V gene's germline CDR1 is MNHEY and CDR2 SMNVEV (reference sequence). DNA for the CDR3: TGTGCCAGCAGTTTCGTAGGGACAGGGTCCGGGGAGCTGTTTTTT. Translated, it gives CASSFVGTGSGELFF.

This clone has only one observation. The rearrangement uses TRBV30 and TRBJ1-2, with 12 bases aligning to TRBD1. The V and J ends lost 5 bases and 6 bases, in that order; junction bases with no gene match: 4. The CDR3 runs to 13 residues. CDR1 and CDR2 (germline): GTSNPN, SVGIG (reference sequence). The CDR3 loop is CAWSGTGGDGYTF. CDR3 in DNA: TGTGCCTGGTCCGGGACAGGGGGCGATGGCTACACCTTC.

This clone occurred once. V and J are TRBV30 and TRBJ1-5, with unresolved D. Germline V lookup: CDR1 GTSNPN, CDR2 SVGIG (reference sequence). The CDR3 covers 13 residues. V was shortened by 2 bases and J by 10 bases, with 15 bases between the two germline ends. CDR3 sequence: CAWSPGSSNPQHF. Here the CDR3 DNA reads TGTGCCTGGAGTCCGGGTTCAAGTAATCCCCAGCATTTT.

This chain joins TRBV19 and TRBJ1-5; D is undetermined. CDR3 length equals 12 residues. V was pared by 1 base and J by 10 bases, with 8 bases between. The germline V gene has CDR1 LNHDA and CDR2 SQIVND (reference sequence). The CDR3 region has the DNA TGTGCCAGTAGTATAGCGAGGAACCCCCAGCATTTT. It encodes CASSIARNPQHF.

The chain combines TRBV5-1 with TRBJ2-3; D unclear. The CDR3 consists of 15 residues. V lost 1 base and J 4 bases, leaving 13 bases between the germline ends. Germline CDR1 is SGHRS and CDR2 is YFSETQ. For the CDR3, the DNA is TGCGCCAGCAGCTTGATGGCTAGTGAAGCAGATACGCAGTATTTT. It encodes CASSLMASEADTQYF. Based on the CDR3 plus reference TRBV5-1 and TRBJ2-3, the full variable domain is KAGVTQTPRYLIKTRGQQVTLSCSPISGHRSVSWYQQTPGQGLQFLFEYFSETQRNKGNFPGRFSGRQFSNSRSEMNVSTLELGDSALYLCASSLMASEADTQYFGPGTRLTVL.

The chain's CDR3 is CASSSQGAGDTQYF. In DNA form, the CDR3 reads TGCGCCAGCAGCTCACAGGGGGCCGGAGATACGCAGTATTTT. The chain is built from TRBV5-1 and TRBJ2-3; 9 bases are a match to TRBD1. The V gene end was trimmed by 3 bases and the J gene end by 5 bases; junction bases not matched to a gene: 4. The germline V gene has CDR1 SGHRS and CDR2 YFSETQ. This CDR3 is 14 amino acids long.

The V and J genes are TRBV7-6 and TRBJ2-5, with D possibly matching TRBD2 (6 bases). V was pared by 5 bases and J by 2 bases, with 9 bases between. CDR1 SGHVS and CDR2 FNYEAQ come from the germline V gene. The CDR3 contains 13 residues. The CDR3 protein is CASSRGLQETQYF. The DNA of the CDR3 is TGTGCCAGCAGCCGGGGGTTACAAGAGACCCAGTACTTC.

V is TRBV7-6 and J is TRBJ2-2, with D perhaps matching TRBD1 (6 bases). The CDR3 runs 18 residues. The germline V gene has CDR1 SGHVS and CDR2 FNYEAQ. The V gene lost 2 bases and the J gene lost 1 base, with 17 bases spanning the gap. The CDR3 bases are TGTGCCAGCAGCTTAACATCGCCAGGGGAAGTGAACACCGGGGAGCTGTTTTTT. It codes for CASSLTSPGEVNTGELFF.

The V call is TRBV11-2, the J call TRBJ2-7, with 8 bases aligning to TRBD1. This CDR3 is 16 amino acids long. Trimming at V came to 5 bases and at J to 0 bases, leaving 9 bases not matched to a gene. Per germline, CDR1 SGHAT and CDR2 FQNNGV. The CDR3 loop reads CASSRAIGQGSYEQYF. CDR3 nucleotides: TGTGCCAGCAGCCGGGCTATTGGACAGGGCTCCTACGAGCAGTACTTC.

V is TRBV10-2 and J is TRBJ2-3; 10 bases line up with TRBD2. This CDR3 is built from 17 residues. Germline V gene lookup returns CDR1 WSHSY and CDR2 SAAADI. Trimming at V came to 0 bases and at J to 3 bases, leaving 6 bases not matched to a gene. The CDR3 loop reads CASSESAGGPVTDTQYF. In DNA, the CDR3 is TGCGCCAGCAGTGAGTCAGCGGGGGGGCCAGTGACAGATACGCAGTATTTT.

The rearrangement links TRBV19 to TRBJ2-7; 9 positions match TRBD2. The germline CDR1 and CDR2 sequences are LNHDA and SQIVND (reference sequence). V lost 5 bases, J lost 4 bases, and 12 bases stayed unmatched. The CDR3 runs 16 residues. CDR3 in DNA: TGTGCCAGTAGTCCCTCCCTCATAGCGGGAGTTTACGAGCAGTACTTC. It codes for CASSPSLIAGVYEQYF.

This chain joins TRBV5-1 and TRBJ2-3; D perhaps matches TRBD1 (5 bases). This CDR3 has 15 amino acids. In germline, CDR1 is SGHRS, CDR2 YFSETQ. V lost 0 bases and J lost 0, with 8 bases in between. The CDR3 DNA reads TGCGCCAGCAGCTTGGACAGGCCGAGCACAGATACGCAGTATTTT. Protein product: CASSLDRPSTDTQYF.

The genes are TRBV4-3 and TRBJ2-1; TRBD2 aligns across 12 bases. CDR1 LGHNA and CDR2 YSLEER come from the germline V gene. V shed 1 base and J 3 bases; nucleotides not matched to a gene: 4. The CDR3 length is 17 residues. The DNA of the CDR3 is TGCGCCAGCAGCCAAGGCCCACTAGCGGGGGGCTACAATGAGCAGTTCTTC. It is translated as CASSQGPLAGGYNEQFF.

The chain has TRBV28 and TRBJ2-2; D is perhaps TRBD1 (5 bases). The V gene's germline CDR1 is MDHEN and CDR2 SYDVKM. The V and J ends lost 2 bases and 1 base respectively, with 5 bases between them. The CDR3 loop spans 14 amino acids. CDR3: CASSLDRNTGELFF. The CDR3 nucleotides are TGTGCCAGCAGTTTAGACAGGAACACCGGGGAGCTGTTTTTT.

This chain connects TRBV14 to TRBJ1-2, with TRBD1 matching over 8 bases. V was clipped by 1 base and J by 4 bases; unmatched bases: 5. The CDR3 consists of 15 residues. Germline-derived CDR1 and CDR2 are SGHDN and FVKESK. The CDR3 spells CASSQGAGGGYGYTF. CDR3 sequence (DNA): TGTGCCAGCAGCCAAGGTGCAGGGGGCGGCTATGGCTACACCTTC.

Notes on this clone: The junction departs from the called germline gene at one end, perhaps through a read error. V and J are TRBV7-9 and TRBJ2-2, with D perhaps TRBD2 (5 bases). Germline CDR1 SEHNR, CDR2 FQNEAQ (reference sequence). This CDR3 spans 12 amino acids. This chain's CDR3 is CSSRGQAGELFF. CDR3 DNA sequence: TGTTCCAGCCGGGGTCAGGCCGGGGAGCTGTTTTTT.

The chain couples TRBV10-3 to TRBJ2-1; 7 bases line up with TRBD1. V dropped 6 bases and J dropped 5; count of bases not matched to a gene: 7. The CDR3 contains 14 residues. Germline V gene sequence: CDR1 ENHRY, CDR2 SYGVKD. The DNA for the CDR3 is TGTGCCATCAGGGGAACAGGGGCGGACAATGAGCAGTTCTTC. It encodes CAIRGTGADNEQFF.

The CDR3 loop is CATDEGIQYF. Here the CDR3 DNA reads TGTGCCACCGACGAGGGAATTCAGTACTTC. The V and J genes are TRBV6-1 and TRBJ2-4; perhaps TRBD2 as D (5 bases). Germline lookup yields CDR1 MNHNS and CDR2 SASEGT. The CDR3 extends over 10 amino acids. Trimming cost V 10 bases and J 10 bases, with 11 bases left between them.